A single sample gave rise to the 32 T cell receptor beta chains below, sequenced in a study of beta chain features in type 1 diabetes. Sequencing targeted expressed TCRB transcripts, as all isolated RNA had been reverse transcribed. Using immunoSEQ multiplex PCR, the repertoire was profiled, and TCRdb retains in-frame clones only, with some absent. This repertoire shows 350,000 to 450,000 clones, roughly 16% found once; its top ten account for about 0.018%. Material for sequencing was naive CD4+ T cells from blood. These receptors originate from a woman under 30 in good health.

The V call is TRBV2, the J call TRBJ2-2; maybe TRBD1 (6 bases). Trimming stripped 7 bases from V and 5 bases from J, with 14 bases between. Germline V CDR1 and CDR2: SNHLY, FYNNEI. CDR3 length equals 14 residues. The CDR3 here is CASNTDSTTGELFF. CDR3 nucleotide sequence: TGTGCCAGCAATACGGACAGCACAACCGGGGAGCTGTTTTTT.

This clone was seen only a few times. The chain joins TRBV2 to TRBJ2-1, with 9 bases fitting TRBD1. Trimming took 5 bases from V and 9 from J; bases not matched to a gene: 8. Germline CDR1 and CDR2: SNHLY and FYNNEI. The CDR3 extends over 14 amino acids. The CDR3 bases are TGTGCCAGCAGTAACCACAGGGGGCTAACTGAGCAGTTCTTC. This gives the protein CASSNHRGLTEQFF.

This clone has just a few counts. The rearrangement uses TRBV30 and TRBJ1-2; 7 positions agree with TRBD1. V was pared by 1 base and J by 13 bases, with 9 bases of the junction left unmatched. The CDR3 consists of 12 residues. Germline V gives CDR1 GTSNPN, CDR2 SVGIG (reference sequence). DNA of the CDR3: TGTGCCTGGAGTGGGGGGACAGAGATAAGCACCTTC. Translating gives CAWSGGTEISTF.

The DNA of the CDR3 is TGTGCCAGCAGGGCAGGGGTCGGATCCACTGAAGCTTTCTTT. Amino acid sequence: CASRAGVGSTEAFF. The chain has TRBV5-5 and TRBJ1-1, with D possibly matching TRBD1 (6 bases). The CDR3 is 14 residues long. The germline V and J ends were trimmed by 5 bases and 4 bases, with 15 bases remaining between them. Per germline, CDR1 SGHKS and CDR2 YYEKEE (reference sequence).

This clone was found a few times. This chain links TRBV9 with TRBJ2-3; D remains ambiguous. Germline loops: CDR1 SGDLS, CDR2 YYNGEE. V lost 4 bases and J 4 bases, leaving 13 bases between the germline ends. The CDR3 loop spans 14 amino acids. CDR3 coding DNA: TGTGCCAGCAGCCCGCAATGGCCTCCAGATACGCAGTATTTT. This encodes CASSPQWPPDTQYF.

This clone was observed a few times. This chain uses TRBV5-4 with TRBJ1-3; unclear D gene. Germline V gene sequence: CDR1 SGHNT, CDR2 YYREEE (reference sequence). V lost 1 base, J lost 4 bases, and 3 bases lay in between. The CDR3 runs 12 residues. The CDR3 here is CASSLQGNTIYF. The CDR3 region has the DNA TGTGCCAGCAGCTTGCAGGGAAACACCATATATTTT.

This clone showed up just a few times. V is TRBV29-1 and J is TRBJ2-3; tentatively, D is TRBD1 (5 bases). This CDR3 spans 13 amino acids. Between the trimmed V and J ends, which lost 4 bases and 2 bases, there was a span of 10 bases. Germline lookup yields CDR1 SQVTM and CDR2 ANQGSEA. The CDR3 DNA reads TGCAGCGTTGCAGGGCCCATCACAGATACGCAGTATTTT. Translating it yields CSVAGPITDTQYF.

This clone was seen a few times. The gene calls are TRBV7-9 and TRBJ1-1; D may be TRBD1 (5 bases). Germline lookup yields CDR1 SEHNR and CDR2 FQNEAQ (reference sequence). The CDR3 has 13 residues. Trimming removed 5 bases at V and 4 bases at J, with 11 bases between. CDR3 bases: TGTGCCAGCAGCGTTATGGGGGGCACTGAAGCTTTCTTT. It translates to CASSVMGGTEAFF.

The rearrangement uses TRBV5-4 and TRBJ2-2; 11 bases agree with TRBD2. Germline CDR1 and CDR2: SGHNT and YYREEE (reference sequence). The V gene end was trimmed by 3 bases and the J gene end by 1 base; junction bases not matched to a gene: 5. The CDR3 has 17 residues. CDR3 bases: TGTGCCAGCAGCTCGCTTAGCGGGAGGGAGAACACCGGGGAGCTGTTTTTT. This sequence encodes CASSSLSGRENTGELFF.

This clone appeared a few times. The chain links TRBV7-3 to TRBJ2-1, with a weak D call TRBD2 (6 bases). Germline CDR1 is SGHTA and CDR2 is FQGTGA. V lost 4 bases to trimming and J lost 7 bases, with 11 bases between them. The CDR3 sequence is 13 residues long. The CDR3 is CASSSVGRNEQFF. CDR3 bases: TGTGCCAGCAGCTCGGTAGGGAGGAATGAGCAGTTCTTC.

The chain recombines TRBV28 with TRBJ2-1; D is uncertain. Trimming took 5 bases from V and 2 from J, leaving 7 bases between them. This CDR3 is 13 amino acids long. CDR1 is MDHEN and CDR2 is SYDVKM in the germline V gene. Written as DNA, the CDR3 is TGTGCCAGCAGTAGCGCCCCCTACAATGAGCAGTTCTTC. Protein sequence: CASSSAPYNEQFF.

This clone was observed a handful of times. V is TRBV7-2 and J is TRBJ1-2; perhaps TRBD1 as D (6 bases). CDR1 and CDR2 from the germline V gene are SGHTA and FQGNSA. This CDR3 contains 15 residues. Trimming took off 5 bases at V and 0 bases at J, with 13 bases between the two ends. CDR3 sequence (DNA): TGTGCCAGCAGCGCCCGGACAGCTTCTAACTATGGCTACACCTTC. The encoded protein is CASSARTASNYGYTF.

This clone was observed a handful of times. The V and J genes are TRBV4-1 and TRBJ2-1; D is uncertain. Germline lookup yields CDR1 MGHRA and CDR2 YSYEKL. The germline V and J ends were trimmed by 1 base and 0 bases, with 10 bases remaining between them. There are 16 residues in the CDR3. Here the CDR3 reads CASSQARSSSYNEQFF. CDR3 bases: TGCGCCAGCAGCCAAGCTAGAAGTAGCTCCTACAATGAGCAGTTCTTC.

This clone was observed a handful of times. The junction departs from germline at one end; a sequencing error may be responsible. V and J are TRBV4-1 and TRBJ1-5; 10 bases align to TRBD1. The CDR3 spans 16 residues. Germline CDR1 is MGHRA and CDR2 is YSYEKL. CDR3 nucleotide sequence: TGTGCCAGCAGCCAAGCAATGGGACAGGGGTATCAGCCCCAGCATTTT. Protein: CASSQAMGQGYQPQHF.

This sequence joins TRBV4-1 and TRBJ2-1; tentative D call: TRBD2 (6 bases). Germline V gives CDR1 MGHRA, CDR2 YSYEKL. The V gene lost 1 base and the J gene lost 5 bases, with 18 bases spanning the gap. The CDR3 contains 17 residues. Here the CDR3 reads CASSQGGTWERDNEQFF. The CDR3 DNA is TGCGCCAGCAGCCAAGGGGGAACCTGGGAGCGGGACAATGAGCAGTTCTTC.

There are a few counts of this clone. The junction departs from germline at one end; a sequencing error may be responsible. The V and J genes are TRBV9 and TRBJ2-7; 12 nucleotides match TRBD2. CDR3 length: 14 amino acids. Germline CDR1 and CDR2: SGDLS and YYNGEE. Here the CDR3 DNA reads TGTGCCAGCAGCCACGGACTAGCGGGACCCAGTACTCACTTC. Protein product: CASSHGLAGPSTHF.

This clone has just a few counts. An end of the junction differs from the germline gene, which may be a read error. V usage is TRBV6-5 and J usage is TRBJ1-4; TRBD1 matches at 11 bases. The CDR3 totals 13 residues. Germline loops: CDR1 MNHEY, CDR2 SVGAGI. The CDR3 coding sequence is TGTGCCAGCAGCCAGGGACAGGGGGTGAAACTGCTTTTT. Translating gives CASSQGQGVKLLF.

The chain carries TRBV4-1 and TRBJ1-5; the match to TRBD1 covers 9 bases. V gave up 4 bases and J gave up 4 bases; unmatched junction bases: 14. The CDR3 length is 18 residues. Germline values: CDR1 MGHRA, CDR2 YSYEKL. The CDR3 is CASSPPGDRAGGNQPQHF. DNA for the CDR3: TGCGCCAGCAGCCCGCCGGGGGACAGGGCGGGGGGAAATCAGCCCCAGCATTTT.

V gene TRBV7-2 combines with J gene TRBJ2-1; 14 positions agree with TRBD2. The CDR3 spans 19 residues. Germline loops: CDR1 SGHTA, CDR2 FQGNSA. V was pared by 5 bases and J by 0 bases, with 9 bases of the junction left unmatched. The CDR3 DNA reads as TGTGCCAGCAGCACAAGGACTAGCGGGAGGTCGGCCTCCTACAATGAGCAGTTCTTC. Encoded protein: CASSTRTSGRSASYNEQFF.

The chain uses TRBV18 and TRBJ1-2; 7 positions match TRBD1. CDR1 KGHSH and CDR2 LQKENI come from the germline V gene. The V gene end was trimmed by 0 bases and the J gene end by 4 bases; junction bases not matched to a gene: 5. The CDR3 has 15 residues. The CDR3 sequence is CASSPPGTAFYGYTF. For the CDR3, the DNA is TGTGCCAGCTCACCACCCGGGACAGCTTTCTATGGCTACACCTTC.

This clone was observed a handful of times. The genes are TRBV15 and TRBJ2-3; 11 bases map to TRBD2. J gave up 3 bases and V 1 base, and 6 bases lay outside the gene matches. Germline values: CDR1 LNHNV, CDR2 YYDKDF (reference sequence). The CDR3 has 17 residues. CDR3 sequence: CATSRGLAGGSTDTQYF. The CDR3 bases are TGTGCCACCAGCAGAGGTCTAGCGGGAGGTTCAACAGATACGCAGTATTTT.

This clone has only a few counts. The V call is TRBV30, the J call TRBJ2-7; possibly TRBD2 for D (6 bases). This CDR3 region has 12 residues. Trimming shortened V by 5 bases and J by 7 bases, and 15 bases separated the two germline ends. Germline V gene sequence: CDR1 GTSNPN, CDR2 SVGIG (reference sequence). DNA for the CDR3: TGTGCCTGGGGCAGGGAGGCGGGTGAGCAGTACTTC. Amino acids: CAWGREAGEQYF. The full variable domain, rest sourced from reference TRBV30 and TRBJ2-7, is SQTIHQWPATLVQPVGSPLSLECTVEGTSNPNLYWYRQAAGRGLQLLFYSVGIGQISSEVPQNLSASRPQDRQFILSSKKLLLSDSGFYLCAWGREAGEQYFGPGTRLTVT.

This clone was seen only a few times. J is TRBJ2-3 and V is TRBV4-3, with TRBD2 matching over 9 bases. The length of the CDR3 is 16 residues. Germline V gene sequence: CDR1 LGHNA, CDR2 YSLEER. The V and J ends lost 0 bases and 4 bases, in that order; junction bases with no gene match: 5. The CDR3 sequence is CASSQEIAGVADTQYF. DNA of the CDR3: TGCGCCAGCAGCCAAGAGATAGCGGGAGTTGCAGATACGCAGTATTTT.

V usage is TRBV5-4 and J usage is TRBJ2-1, with 11 bases fitting TRBD2. The J segment lost 7 bases and the V segment lost 4 bases, leaving 13 bases of the junction unmatched. Germline V gene data show CDR1 as SGHNT and CDR2 as YYREEE (reference sequence). The length of the CDR3 is 17 residues. Written as DNA, the CDR3 is TGTGCCAGCAGCCCTACCTTAGCGGGAGGGCCTTCAAATGAGCAGTTCTTC. This gives the protein CASSPTLAGGPSNEQFF.

This clone was found a few times. The chain carries TRBV5-1 and TRBJ1-4; the D is unclear. Trimming removed 4 bases from V and 0 bases from J, with 7 bases in between. Germline values: CDR1 SGHRS, CDR2 YFSETQ. The CDR3 runs 14 residues. CDR3 loop: CASSPTATNEKLFF. Here the CDR3 DNA reads TGCGCCAGCAGCCCGACTGCAACTAATGAAAAACTGTTTTTT.

A few counts support this clone. The genes are TRBV19 and TRBJ2-7, with TRBD2 identical over 13 bases. CDR3 length equals 15 residues. Germline CDR1 reads LNHDA; CDR2 reads SQIVND (reference sequence). Trimming removed 6 bases from V and 3 bases from J; junction bases left unmatched: 5. The CDR3 coding sequence is TGTGCCAGTAGCAGGACTAGCGGGAGTTTCTACGAGCAGTACTTC. This codes for CASSRTSGSFYEQYF.

This sequence joins TRBV9 and TRBJ2-5; 9 positions agree with TRBD2. CDR3 length: 17 amino acids. CDR1 SGDLS and CDR2 YYNGEE come from the germline V gene. The V gene end was trimmed by 4 bases and the J gene end by 5 bases; junction bases not matched to a gene: 15. The CDR3 reads CASSPSWGLASRETQYF. CDR3 nucleotides: TGTGCCAGCAGCCCAAGCTGGGGACTAGCCTCACGGGAGACCCAGTACTTC. The variable domain in full, with the rest retrieved from reference TRBV9 and TRBJ2-5, is DSGVTQTPKHLITATGQRVTLRCSPRSGDLSVYWYQQSLDQGLQFLIQYYNGEERAKGNILERFSAQQFPDLHSELNLSSLELGDSALYFCASSPSWGLASRETQYFGPGTRLLVL.

In its sample, this clone was seen a few times. The J gene is TRBJ2-1, the V gene TRBV30; 12 bases align to TRBD2. This CDR3 has 14 amino acids. The germline gives CDR1 GTSNPN, CDR2 SVGIG (reference sequence). J was trimmed by 16 bases and V by 6 bases; bases with no gene match: 16. DNA for the CDR3: TGTGCCTGTAGGAGGCAGACTAGCGGGAGTGAGATATTCTTC. Protein: CACRRQTSGSEIFF.

J is TRBJ1-1 and V is TRBV18; D might be TRBD1 (6 bases). This CDR3 is built from 14 residues. The ends were cut back, 3 bases at V and 0 bases at J, with 8 bases in the middle. The germline V gene has CDR1 KGHSH and CDR2 LQKENI. The CDR3 nucleotides read TGTGCCAGCTCACCGACAGGTATGAACACTGAAGCTTTCTTT. This gives the protein CASSPTGMNTEAFF.

The V and J genes are TRBV28 and TRBJ1-4; a possible D gene is TRBD1 (6 bases). This CDR3 is 15 amino acids long. Germline V CDR1 and CDR2: MDHEN, SYDVKM. V was trimmed by 4 bases and J by 8 bases, leaving 17 bases between them. The CDR3 reads CASSYVGRGDEKLFF. The CDR3 DNA is TGTGCCAGCAGTTACGTCGGCAGGGGCGACGAAAAACTGTTTTTT.

The genes are TRBV29-1 and TRBJ1-1; TRBD1 is a possible D gene (5 bases). Germline CDR1 and CDR2: SQVTM and ANQGSEA. V was clipped by 6 bases and J by 1 base, with 15 bases between them. The CDR3 has 14 residues. Written as DNA, the CDR3 is TGCAGCGTAACGGCGACAGTGACGAACACTGAAGCTTTCTTT. It encodes CSVTATVTNTEAFF.

Turning to this clone: The sample has other DNA sequences that encode this CDR3 too. This chain joins TRBV5-1 and TRBJ2-1, with D possibly being TRBD1 (6 bases). The V end lost 4 bases, the J end lost 3 bases, and 8 bases lay between the germline ends. Per germline, CDR1 SGHRS and CDR2 YFSETQ. This CDR3 region has 13 residues. Here the CDR3 reads CASSLRGYNEQFF. The DNA for the CDR3 is TGCGCCAGCAGCCTCAGGGGCTACAATGAGCAGTTCTTC. The whole variable domain, remainder taken from reference TRBV5-1 and TRBJ2-1, is KAGVTQTPRYLIKTRGQQVTLSCSPISGHRSVSWYQQTPGQGLQFLFEYFSETQRNKGNFPGRFSGRQFSNSRSEMNVSTLELGDSALYLCASSLRGYNEQFFGPGTRLTVL.